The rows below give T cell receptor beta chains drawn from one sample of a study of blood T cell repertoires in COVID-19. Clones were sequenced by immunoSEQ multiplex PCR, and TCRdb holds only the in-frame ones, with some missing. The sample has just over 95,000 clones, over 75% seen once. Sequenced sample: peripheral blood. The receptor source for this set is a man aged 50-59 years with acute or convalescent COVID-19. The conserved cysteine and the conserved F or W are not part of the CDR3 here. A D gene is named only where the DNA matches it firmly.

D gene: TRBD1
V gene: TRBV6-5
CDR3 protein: ASRWGQRSAGELF

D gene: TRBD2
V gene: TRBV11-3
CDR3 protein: ASSFNSGSLETQY

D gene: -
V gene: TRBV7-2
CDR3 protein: ASSLPQGPGELF

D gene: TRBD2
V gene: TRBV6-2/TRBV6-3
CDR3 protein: ASSYPGLAVNNEQF

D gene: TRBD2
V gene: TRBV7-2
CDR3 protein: ASSALAGAYNEQF

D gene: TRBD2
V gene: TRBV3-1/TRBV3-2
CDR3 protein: ASSQTSGYYEQY

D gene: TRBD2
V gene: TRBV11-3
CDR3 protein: ASSPSGGSHSYNEQF

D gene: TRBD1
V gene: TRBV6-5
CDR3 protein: ASSPRQGNNEQF

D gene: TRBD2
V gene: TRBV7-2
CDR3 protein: ASSVTSVFTYEQY

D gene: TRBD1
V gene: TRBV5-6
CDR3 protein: ASSLWDRGLVGYT

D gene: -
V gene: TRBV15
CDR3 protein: ATSSLQGYQPQH

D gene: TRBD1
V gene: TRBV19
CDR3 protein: ASSGTPGQGATGELF

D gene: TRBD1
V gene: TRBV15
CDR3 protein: ATKEGDRGVGGYT

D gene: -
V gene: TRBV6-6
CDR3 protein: ASSYSVLTDNEQF

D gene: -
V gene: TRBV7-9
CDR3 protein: ASIPGVTIYTNTGELF

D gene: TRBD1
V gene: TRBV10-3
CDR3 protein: AISLQGDNSPLH

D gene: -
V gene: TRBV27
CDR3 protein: ASSSHTDTQY

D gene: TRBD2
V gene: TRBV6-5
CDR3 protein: ASNPGLAGVTF

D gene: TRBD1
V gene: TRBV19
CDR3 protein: ASSASGGSNYGYT

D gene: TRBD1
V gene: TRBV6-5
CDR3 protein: ASSYDRDDEQY

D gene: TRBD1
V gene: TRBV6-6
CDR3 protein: ASRDGQGSYNEQF

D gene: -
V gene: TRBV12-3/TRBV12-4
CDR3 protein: ASSGQPYEQY

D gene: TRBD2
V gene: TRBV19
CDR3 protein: ASNFREGLYNEQF

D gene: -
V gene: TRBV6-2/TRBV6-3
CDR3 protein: ASSYIRGSEQF

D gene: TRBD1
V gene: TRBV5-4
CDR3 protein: ASSLSIPGQGGPIQY